This T cell receptor beta chain was profiled in a study of T cells in Graves' hyperthyroidism and ophthalmopathy. Study findings and constraints: Blood held most thyroid clonotypes expanded above 0.001 frequency. From stable hyperthyroidism, ophthalmopathy was separated by a 13 V-J model.

This clonotype was seen a few times. Its antigen is not identified. Trimming left V 3 bases short and J 7 bases short, with 7 bases between. CDR3 size: 12 residues. Looked up from germline, CDR1 is SGHDN and CDR2 is FVKESK. Graves' hyperthyroidism was deemed stable absent ophthalmopathy progression within 18 months. Authors of the study amplified TCR beta CDR3 regions from RNA transcripts. A first-round RT-PCR of the TCR CDR3 used the HTBI primer set. TCRdb re-analysed the multiplex PCR reads in MiXCR, keeping a single row per CDR3 protein. The data show 600,000 to 650,000 distinct CDR3 sequences, under 20% seen once.

This clonotype originated in a woman aged 25 to 45 with Graves' hyperthyroidism. The chain recombines TRBV14 with TRBJ2-1; D unclear. Sequencing was carried out using blood. The CDR3 spells CASSHAPNEQFF. Here the CDR3 DNA reads TGTGCCAGCAGCCATGCCCCTAATGAGCAGTTCTTC.